This TCR beta chain came from a study of T cells in Graves' hyperthyroidism and ophthalmopathy. RNA transcripts yielded amplified TCR beta CDR3 regions. HTBI primers were the set used in a first-round RT-PCR of the TCR CDR3. From the multiplex PCR reads, TCRdb called clonotypes with MiXCR, one entry per CDR3 protein. This sample has 650,000 to 750,000 distinct CDR3 sequences, with 13% to 15% found just once. Germline CDR1 reads GTSNPN; CDR2 reads SVGIG (reference sequence). The CDR3 has 12 amino acids. Trimming removed 1 base from V and 4 bases from J, with 8 bases in between. This clonotype came up many times.

The TCR was taken from a woman aged 18-29 years with Graves' hyperthyroidism. The specimen sequenced was blood. The rearrangement joins TRBV30 to TRBJ2-7; tentative D call: TRBD1 (5 bases). The CDR3 DNA is TGTGCCTGGAGTGCACAGGTTTACGAGCAGTACTTC. Its translation is CAWSAQVYEQYF. The full variable domain, in which reference TRBV30 and TRBJ2-7 provide the parts outside the CDR3, is SQTIHQWPATLVQPVGSPLSLECTVEGTSNPNLYWYRQAAGRGLQLLFYSVGIGQISSEVPQNLSASRPQDRQFILSSKKLLLSDSGFYLCAWSAQVYEQYFGPGTRLTVT.